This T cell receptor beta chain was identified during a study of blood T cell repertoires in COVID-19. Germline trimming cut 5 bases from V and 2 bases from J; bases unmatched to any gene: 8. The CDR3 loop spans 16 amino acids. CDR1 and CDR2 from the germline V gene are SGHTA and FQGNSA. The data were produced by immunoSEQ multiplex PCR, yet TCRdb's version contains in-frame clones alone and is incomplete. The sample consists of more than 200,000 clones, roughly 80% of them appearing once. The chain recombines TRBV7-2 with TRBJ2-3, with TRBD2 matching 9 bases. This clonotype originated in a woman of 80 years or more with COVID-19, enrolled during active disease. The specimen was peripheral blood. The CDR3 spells CASSIPLAGHTDTQYF. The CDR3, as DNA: TGTGCCAGCAGCATACCTCTAGCGGGGCACACAGATACGCAGTATTTT.